The source of this T cell receptor beta chain is a study of T cell responses to AZD1222 COVID-19 vaccine. On this clone: Its cognate antigen is unknown.

Points from the study as a whole: Only after the peak T cell response were repertoires sampled. Possibly, clonal diversity was underestimated; donors were largely white British and included more females.

The CDR3 runs to 15 residues. Per germline, CDR1 ENHRY and CDR2 SYGVKD. The V gene end was trimmed by 8 bases and the J gene end by 4 bases; junction bases not matched to a gene: 6. Here immunoSEQ multiplex PCR was the method, and the copy in TCRdb shows in-frame clones only, minus some. The sample has under 150,000 clones, about 88% seen once; the top ten hold around a sixth. The clonotype was recovered from an adult in good health. This specimen consisted of peripheral blood, obtained on day 0 of MenACWY control vaccination. The genes are TRBV10-3 and TRBJ2-1; 12 bases are shared with TRBD2. The CDR3 DNA reads TGTGCCATCTCTAGCGGGAGGGCCAGGTACAATGAGCAGTTCTTC. It codes for CAISSGRARYNEQFF.